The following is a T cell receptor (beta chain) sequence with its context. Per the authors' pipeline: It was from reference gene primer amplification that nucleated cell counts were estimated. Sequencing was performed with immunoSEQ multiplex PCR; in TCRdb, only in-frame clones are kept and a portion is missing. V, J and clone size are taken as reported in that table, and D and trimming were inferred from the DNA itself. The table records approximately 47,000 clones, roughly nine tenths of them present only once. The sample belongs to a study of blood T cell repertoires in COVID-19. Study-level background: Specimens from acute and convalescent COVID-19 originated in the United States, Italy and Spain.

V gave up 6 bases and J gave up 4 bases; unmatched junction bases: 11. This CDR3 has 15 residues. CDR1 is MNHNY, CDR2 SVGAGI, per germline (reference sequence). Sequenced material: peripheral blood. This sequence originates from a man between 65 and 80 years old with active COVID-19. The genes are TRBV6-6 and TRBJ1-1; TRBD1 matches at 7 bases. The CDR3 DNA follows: TGTGCCAGCAGCCTATTAGAGGGGGCTGGCACTGAAGCTTTCTTT. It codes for CASSLLEGAGTEAFF.